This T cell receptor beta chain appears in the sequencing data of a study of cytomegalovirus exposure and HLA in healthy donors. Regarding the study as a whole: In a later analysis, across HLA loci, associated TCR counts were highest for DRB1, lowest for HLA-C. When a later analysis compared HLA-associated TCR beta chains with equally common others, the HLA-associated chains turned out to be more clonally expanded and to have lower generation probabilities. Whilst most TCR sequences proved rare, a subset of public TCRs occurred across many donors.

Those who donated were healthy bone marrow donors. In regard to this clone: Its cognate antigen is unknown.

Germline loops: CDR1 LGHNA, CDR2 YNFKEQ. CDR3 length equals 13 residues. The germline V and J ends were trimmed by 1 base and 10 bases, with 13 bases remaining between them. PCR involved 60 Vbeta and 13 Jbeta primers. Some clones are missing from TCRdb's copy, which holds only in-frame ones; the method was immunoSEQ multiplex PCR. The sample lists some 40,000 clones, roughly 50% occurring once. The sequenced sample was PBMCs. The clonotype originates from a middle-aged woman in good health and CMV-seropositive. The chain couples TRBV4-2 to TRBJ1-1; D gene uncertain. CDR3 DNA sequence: TGTGCCAGCAGCCAAGGGGAGGGAGGCGGAGCTTTCTTT. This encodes CASSQGEGGGAFF.